This TCR beta chain was documented in a study of control samples from healthy donors and cancer patients. Measured with immunoSEQ multiplex PCR; TCRdb has only the in-frame clones, and not every one. The repertoire holds about 98,000 clones, with 90% to 95% as singletons. The germline V gene has CDR1 KGHSH and CDR2 LQKENI. The CDR3 runs to 14 residues. Trimming took off 3 bases at V and 0 bases at J, with 8 bases between the two ends. The origin of this receptor is a woman between 18 and 30 years old in good health. Sequencing was carried out using blood. This chain uses TRBV18 with TRBJ1-1; D not resolved. The CDR3 sequence is CASSPLSVNTEAFF. Here the CDR3 DNA reads TGTGCCAGCTCACCGCTATCTGTGAACACTGAAGCTTTCTTT.